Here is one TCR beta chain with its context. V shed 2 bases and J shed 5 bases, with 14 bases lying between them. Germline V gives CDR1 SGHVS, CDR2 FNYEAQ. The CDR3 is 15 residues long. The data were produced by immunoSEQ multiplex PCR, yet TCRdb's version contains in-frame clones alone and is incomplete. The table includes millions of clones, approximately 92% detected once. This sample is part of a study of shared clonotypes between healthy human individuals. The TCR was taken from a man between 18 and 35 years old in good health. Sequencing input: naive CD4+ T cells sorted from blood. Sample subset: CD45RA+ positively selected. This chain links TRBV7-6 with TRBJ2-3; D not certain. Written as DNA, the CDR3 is TGTGCCAGCAGCTTAACAGTCTCGAAGGGAGATACGCAGTATTTT. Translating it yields CASSLTVSKGDTQYF.